Listed here are 4 T cell receptor beta chains from one sample, sequenced in a study of cytomegalovirus exposure and HLA in healthy donors. Sequencing used immunoSEQ multiplex PCR; TCRdb keeps in-frame clones, though not all of them. Of under 400,000 clones in the sample, just over 85% were seen once. Sequenced input: PBMCs. The receptor source for this set is a woman aged 18-30 years in good health and CMV-seronegative.

The chain is built from TRBV5-1 and TRBJ2-7; 11 bases match TRBD1. The CDR3 covers 16 residues. CDR1 is SGHRS and CDR2 is YFSETQ in the germline V gene. With 4 bases clipped from V and 4 bases from J, the junction kept 10 bases outside the gene matches. This chain's CDR3 is CASSPVGTGGFYEQYF. In DNA, the CDR3 is TGCGCCAGCAGCCCGGTCGGGACAGGGGGTTTTTACGAGCAGTACTTC.

The chain employs TRBV10-3 and TRBJ1-1; TRBD1 aligns across 7 bases. Germline values: CDR1 ENHRY, CDR2 SYGVKD. V gave up 3 bases and J gave up 4 bases; unmatched junction bases: 5. The CDR3 is 14 residues long. In nucleotides, the CDR3 is TGTGCCATCAGTGACGACAGGGAAGTCACTGAAGCTTTCTTT. Translating gives CAISDDREVTEAFF.

The chain couples TRBV10-2 to TRBJ2-1, with D possibly matching TRBD2 (5 bases). Between the trimmed V and J ends, which lost 5 bases and 1 base, there was a span of 18 bases. The CDR3 has 17 amino acids. Germline-derived CDR1 and CDR2 are WSHSY and SAAADI. DNA for the CDR3: TGCGCCAGCAGTCCACCCCCGAGGGCCCTGTCCTACAATGAGCAGTTCTTC. Its protein is CASSPPPRALSYNEQFF.

The rearrangement uses TRBV27 and TRBJ1-2; 8 bases line up with TRBD1. Germline V CDR1 and CDR2: MNHEY, SMNVEV (reference sequence). J was trimmed by 1 base and V by 5 bases; bases with no gene match: 9. The CDR3 covers 16 residues. The CDR3 DNA reads TGTGCCAGCAGTCCGCGGACAGGGCAAGTTAACTATGGCTACACCTTC. Amino acids: CASSPRTGQVNYGYTF.